These T cell receptor beta chains were read from a single sample in a study of OX40 agonist ivuxolimab in advanced cancers. Only in-frame clones appear in the TCRdb table, and some are missing; sequencing was by immunoSEQ multiplex PCR. The table lists some 65,000 clones, around 90% of them singletons. The source was CD4+ or CD8+ T cells sorted from blood, collected in a trial of the OX40 agonist ivuxolimab. These TCRs come from an adult with an advanced solid tumor such as melanoma, head and neck, liver or kidney cancer. CDR3s leave out the opening cysteine and the closing phenylalanine or tryptophan. A D gene is named only where the DNA matches it firmly.

d_call v_call cdr3_length cdr3_aa
NA TRBV6-1 13 ASTISRVNYEKLF
TRBD2 TRBV2 12 ASNSVSGRETQY
TRBD1 TRBV6-5 12 ASSGTGGSQPQH
NA TRBV6-6 11 ASSYPVARGYT
NA TRBV4-1 14 ASSPRQGGSANEQY
NA TRBV2 12 ASRTWGEENIQY
TRBD1 TRBV28 14 ASSSPGTAYQETQY
NA TRBV10-3 13 AISESNAGNQPQH
NA TRBV11-2 10 ASSPGGPEQY
NA TRBV11-2 11 ASSLVRYNEQF